This T cell receptor (beta chain) was profiled in a study of early T cells in non-severe SARS-CoV-2 infection. Study in general: Investigators sequenced bulk RNA drawn from unsorted whole blood, and chains remained unpaired. Study-level findings and limits: Comparison of clonotypes with VDJdb favored anti-spike CD8 responses while missing private and CD4 specificities.

The germline V gene encodes CDR1 DFQATT and CDR2 SNEGSKA (reference sequence). This CDR3 spans 15 amino acids. The trim removed 3 bases at V and 2 bases at J, leaving 6 bases unmatched. Individual cDNA molecules carried attached unique molecular identifiers. TCRdb re-analysed the 5' RACE reads in MiXCR, keeping a single row per CDR3 protein. The repertoire consists of some 51,000 distinct CDR3 sequences, with 14% to 15% occurring once and the leading ten covering approximately 9.1%. There are a few counts of this clonotype. The antigen remains unidentified. V usage is TRBV20-1 and J usage is TRBJ2-7; 11 bases line up with TRBD1. The starting material was whole blood, obtained at baseline. This TCR was recovered from an adult who was a healthcare worker with PCR-confirmed SARS-CoV-2 infection or an uninfected control (not recorded which). The CDR3: CSARWDRGFTYEQYF. The CDR3 bases are TGCAGTGCTAGGTGGGACAGGGGGTTCACCTACGAGCAGTACTTC.